One T cell receptor beta chain is described in this entry. The antigen remains unidentified. The entry originates in a study of cytomegalovirus exposure and HLA in healthy donors. After removal of 3 bases from V and 5 bases from J, the junction contained 4 bases not matched to a gene. This CDR3 is 13 amino acids long. The V gene's germline CDR1 is GTSNPN and CDR2 SVGIG (reference sequence). Overall study results and limits: An Asian-associated ancestry cluster reportedly showed fewer N-insertions than the roughly 600-donor mean in a later analysis.

Vbeta (60) and Jbeta (13) primers were used in the PCR. The data were produced by immunoSEQ multiplex PCR, yet TCRdb's version contains in-frame clones alone and is incomplete. In the table there are approximately 210,000 clones, approximately 87% of which are singletons. What was sequenced was PBMCs. This receptor was taken from a man aged 30 to 39 in good health and CMV-seronegative. The J gene is TRBJ2-1, the V gene TRBV30; TRBD2 agrees at 7 bases. CDR3 nucleotides: TGTGCCTGGAGGCCACTAGCGAACAATGAGCAGTTCTTC. Translating it yields CAWRPLANNEQFF.